This entry lists 27 T cell receptor beta chains sequenced from one sample in a study of T cells in tuberculosis. Libraries were prepared by immunoSEQ multiplex PCR; TCRdb keeps only in-frame clonotypes and omits some of them. The sample lists 55,000 to 60,000 clones, approximately 91% seen once, with just over 20% in the top ten. Thawed, overnight-rested PBMC were stained with GMM-loaded CD1B tetramer, viability dye and anti-CD3, then sorted. The CD1B tetramers carried C32 glucose monomycolate purified from Rhodococcus equi. Sequencing was done on a sample of CD1b-GMM tetramer-negative cells sorted from PBMCs. The receptors stem from an adult woman with latent tuberculosis.

Ten or more counts support this clone. The chain recombines TRBV25-1 with TRBJ1-2, with D maybe TRBD1 (6 bases). CDR3 length equals 15 residues. From germline, CDR1 is MGHDK and CDR2 SYGVNS. Trimming left V 2 bases short and J 6 bases short, with 16 bases between. CDR3 protein: CASSEAQGEIHGYTF. As DNA, the CDR3 is TGTGCCAGCAGTGAAGCACAGGGTGAGATTCATGGCTACACCTTC.

The chain couples TRBV7-9 to TRBJ1-1; D unresolved. V shed 1 base and J shed 0 bases, with 6 bases lying between them. The CDR3 is 14 residues long. CDR1 is SEHNR, CDR2 FQNEAQ, per germline (reference sequence). The CDR3 sequence is CASSLGFMNTEAFF. CDR3 DNA: TGTGCCAGCAGCTTAGGTTTCATGAACACTGAAGCTTTCTTT.

This clone showed up just once. V is TRBV5-4 and J is TRBJ2-1; the match to TRBD2 covers 15 bases. V shed 7 bases and J 8 bases; nucleotides not matched to a gene: 1. Germline V CDR1 and CDR2: SGHNT, YYREEE (reference sequence). The CDR3 has 13 amino acids. CDR3 nucleotides: TGTGCCAGCGGACTAGCGGGAGGGCATGAGCAGTTCTTC. Residues: CASGLAGGHEQFF.

The chain combines TRBV7-2 with TRBJ2-7; D is ambiguous. Germline assignment: CDR1 SGHTA and CDR2 FQGNSA. CDR3 length equals 11 residues. V was trimmed by 6 bases and J by 4 bases, leaving 7 bases between them. The CDR3: CASSHGYEQYF. CDR3 nucleotide sequence: TGTGCCAGCAGTCACGGGTACGAGCAGTACTTC.

This chain joins TRBV5-4 and TRBJ2-2, with 16 bases that match TRBD2. With V trimmed by 6 bases and J by 3 bases, 5 bases remained unmatched. The germline V gene has CDR1 SGHNT and CDR2 YYREEE (reference sequence). The CDR3 spans 17 residues. This chain's CDR3 is CASTGLAGGQDTGELFF. In nucleotides, the CDR3 is TGTGCCAGCACGGGACTAGCGGGGGGGCAGGACACCGGGGAGCTGTTTTTT.

The CDR3 is CASSDSGTSGGDEQFF. CDR3 nucleotides: TGTGCCAGCAGTGACTCCGGGACTAGCGGGGGGGATGAGCAGTTCTTC. The chain combines TRBV6-4 with TRBJ2-1, with 16 bases matching TRBD2. The CDR3 loop spans 16 amino acids. Germline V lookup: CDR1 MRHNA, CDR2 SNTAGT. V dropped 0 bases and J dropped 8; count of bases not matched to a gene: 1.

The chain uses TRBV5-6 and TRBJ2-3; 7 bases line up with TRBD1. CDR1 SGHDT and CDR2 YYEEEE come from the germline V gene. Trimming removed 6 bases from V and 0 bases from J; junction bases left unmatched: 10. CDR3 length: 16 amino acids. The CDR3: CASTPTGPASTDTQYF. As DNA, the CDR3 is TGTGCCAGCACCCCGACAGGGCCCGCTAGCACAGATACGCAGTATTTT.

The genes are TRBV29-1 and TRBJ1-1; 7 nucleotides line up with TRBD1. This CDR3 is 11 amino acids long. The ends lost 6 bases at V and 8 bases at J; junction bases unmatched: 6. CDR1 is SQVTM, CDR2 ANQGSEA, per germline. The CDR3 loop is CSVLLTGEAFF. As DNA, the CDR3 is TGCAGCGTCCTCTTGACAGGGGAAGCTTTCTTT.

The rearrangement links TRBV6-5 to TRBJ1-1; D unresolved. This CDR3 spans 11 amino acids. Germline CDR1 is MNHEY and CDR2 is SVGAGI. The germline V and J ends were trimmed by 6 bases and 11 bases, with 13 bases remaining between them. DNA of the CDR3: TGTGCCAGCAGAACTAAGTACGAGGCTTTCTTT. This sequence encodes CASRTKYEAFF.

The chain combines TRBV25-1 with TRBJ2-7, with 10 bases fitting TRBD1. After removal of 2 bases from V and 7 bases from J, the junction contained 8 bases not matched to a gene. CDR1 is MGHDK, CDR2 SYGVNS, per germline. CDR3 length equals 15 residues. The CDR3 loop reads CASSEGTGDVGEQYF. In nucleotides, the CDR3 is TGTGCCAGCAGTGAAGGGACAGGGGACGTTGGGGAGCAGTACTTC.

The chain links TRBV10-2 to TRBJ1-6; D is ambiguous. This CDR3 has 13 amino acids. V was shortened by 8 bases and J by 2 bases, with 7 bases between the two germline ends. Germline V lookup: CDR1 WSHSY, CDR2 SAAADI. Here the CDR3 DNA reads TGCGCCAGCTTAGAGCCCTATAATTCACCCCTCCACTTT. Amino acids: CASLEPYNSPLHF.

This sequence joins TRBV5-1 and TRBJ2-5; possible D gene TRBD1, 6 bases. Germline V CDR1 and CDR2: SGHRS, YFSETQ. V was trimmed by 0 bases and J by 2 bases, leaving 14 bases between them. The CDR3 has 16 residues. The CDR3 DNA reads as TGCGCCAGCAGCTTGGCCCCTACAGGGTTACAAGAGACCCAGTACTTC. Translating it yields CASSLAPTGLQETQYF.

The J gene is TRBJ1-1, the V gene TRBV7-2; D perhaps matches TRBD1 (5 bases). Germline V gene lookup returns CDR1 SGHTA and CDR2 FQGNSA. CDR3 length: 15 amino acids. V was trimmed by 6 bases and J by 1 base, leaving 15 bases between them. CDR3 coding DNA: TGTGCCAGCAGTCCAGGGTATATCGCGAACACTGAAGCTTTCTTT. Translating gives CASSPGYIANTEAFF.

This rearrangement joins TRBV10-3 to TRBJ2-7; possibly TRBD1 for D (5 bases). The germline V gene encodes CDR1 ENHRY and CDR2 SYGVKD. The CDR3 is 12 amino acids. The V end lost 2 bases, the J end lost 3 bases, and 5 bases lay between the germline ends. CDR3 nucleotide sequence: TGTGCCATCAGTGAGCAGGGCTACGAGCAGTACTTC. Amino acid sequence: CAISEQGYEQYF.

The sample holds one count of this clone. The rearrangement uses TRBV11-3 and TRBJ2-3; D unresolved. Germline-derived CDR1 and CDR2 are SGHNT and YENEEA. V was shortened by 3 bases and J by 5 bases, with 6 bases between the two germline ends. The CDR3 length is 12 residues. In nucleotides, the CDR3 is TGTGCCAGCAGCTTTACGGGAGATACGCAGTATTTT. Encoded protein: CASSFTGDTQYF.

A note on this clone: One end of the junction does not line up with germline, which may come from a read error. The V and J genes are TRBV7-7 and TRBJ2-3, with 9 bases identical to TRBD1. The CDR3 sequence is 15 residues long. Germline V CDR1 and CDR2: SSHAT, FNYEAQ (reference sequence). CDR3 DNA sequence: TGTGCTAGCAGCTTGGGGACAGGGCACACAGATACGCAGTATTTT. Its protein product is CASSLGTGHTDTQYF.

This rearrangement joins TRBV6-5 to TRBJ1-2; 8 bases are shared with TRBD1. CDR1 and CDR2 (germline): MNHEY, SVGAGI. The CDR3 length is 14 residues. With 2 bases clipped from V and 3 bases from J, the junction kept 2 bases outside the gene matches. The CDR3 sequence is CASSYQDRDYGYTF. CDR3 DNA sequence: TGTGCCAGCAGTTACCAGGACAGGGACTATGGCTACACCTTC.

CDR3 DNA: TGTGCCAGCTCACCACCTCACAGGGATGGCTACACCTTC. It translates to CASSPPHRDGYTF. The chain uses TRBV18 and TRBJ1-2, with D possibly being TRBD1 (6 bases). The CDR3 totals 13 residues. Germline-derived CDR1 and CDR2 are KGHSH and LQKENI. The germline V and J ends were trimmed by 0 bases and 6 bases, with 8 bases remaining between them. Filled out from reference TRBV18 and TRBJ1-2, the complete variable domain reads NAGVMQNPRHLVRRRGQEARLRCSPMKGHSHVYWYRQLPEEGLKFMVYLQKENIIDESGMPKERFSAEFPKEGPSILRIQQVVRGDSAAYFCASSPPHRDGYTFGSGTRLTVV.

This chain connects TRBV30 to TRBJ1-5; TRBD1 aligns across 8 bases. The J segment lost 3 bases and the V segment lost 2 bases, leaving 6 bases of the junction unmatched. This CDR3 has 15 amino acids. Germline values: CDR1 GTSNPN, CDR2 SVGIG (reference sequence). This chain's CDR3 is CAWSTGTGLNQPQHF. CDR3 nucleotide sequence: TGTGCCTGGAGTACCGGGACAGGTCTCAATCAGCCCCAGCATTTT.

The chain has TRBV27 and TRBJ1-1, with unresolved D. Germline V gene lookup returns CDR1 MNHEY and CDR2 SMNVEV (reference sequence). The CDR3 is made up of 13 amino acids. V gave up 1 base and J gave up 5 bases, with 8 bases separating them. The CDR3 bases are TGTGCCAGCAGTTTATTCTCTATGACTGAAGCTTTCTTT. This codes for CASSLFSMTEAFF.

The chain is built from TRBV5-6 and TRBJ1-2, with D unclear. Per the germline V gene, CDR1 is SGHDT and CDR2 is YYEEEE. This CDR3 region has 15 residues. Trimming took off 0 bases at V and 8 bases at J, with 17 bases between the two ends. In nucleotides, the CDR3 is TGTGCCAGCAGCTTGGGACTATCTTCTTTAGGAGGCTACACCTTC. This codes for CASSLGLSSLGGYTF.

The rearrangement uses TRBV18 and TRBJ2-7; D perhaps matches TRBD1 (5 bases). In germline, CDR1 is KGHSH, CDR2 LQKENI. This CDR3 contains 12 residues. Trimming took 3 bases from V and 5 from J, leaving 8 bases between them. Here the CDR3 DNA reads TGTGCCAGCTCACCCGACAGCGACGAGCAGTACTTC. This translates into CASSPDSDEQYF.

This clone was picked up one time. One junction end does not reproduce the germline sequence, and a read error may be involved. Different DNA sequences within this sample yield the same CDR3. The chain carries TRBV19 and TRBJ1-6; 7 bases align to TRBD1. CDR1 is LNHDA and CDR2 is SQIVND in the germline V gene (reference sequence). The CDR3 loop spans 12 amino acids. As DNA, the CDR3 is TGTGCCAGGACAGGGAGTAATTCCCCCCTCCACTTT. Protein sequence: CARTGSNSPLHF.

The rearrangement uses TRBV4-3 and TRBJ2-5, with 8 positions matching TRBD1. CDR1 is LGHNA and CDR2 is YSLEER in the germline V gene. This CDR3 is built from 15 residues. After removal of 0 bases from V and 2 bases from J, the junction contained 2 bases not matched to a gene. The CDR3 bases are TGCGCCAGCAGCCAAGACGGACAGGGACAAGAGACCCAGTACTTC. Its protein is CASSQDGQGQETQYF.

The rearrangement links TRBV7-3 to TRBJ2-2; D perhaps matches TRBD1 (7 bases). Trimming took off 5 bases at V and 1 base at J, with 20 bases between the two ends. Looked up from germline, CDR1 is SGHTA and CDR2 is FQGTGA. This CDR3 has 18 amino acids. Here the CDR3 reads CASSLTSQGGVNTGELFF. CDR3 in DNA: TGTGCCAGCAGCCTCACTAGTCAGGGGGGCGTGAACACCGGGGAGCTGTTTTTT.

The rearrangement links TRBV7-8 to TRBJ1-2; D remains unclear. Germline lookup yields CDR1 SGHVS and CDR2 FQNEAQ. CDR3 length: 15 residues. Trimming removed 5 bases from V and 5 bases from J, with 18 bases in between. The DNA for the CDR3 is TGTGCCAGCAGCCCTTCCGGGAGCGTCGTATATGGCTACACCTTC. It codes for CASSPSGSVVYGYTF. The full variable domain, with the rest looked up from reference TRBV7-8 and TRBJ1-2, is GAGVSQSPRYKVAKRGQDVALRCDPISGHVSLFWYQQALGQGPEFLTYFQNEAQLDKSGLPSDRFFAERPEGSVSTLKIQRTQQEDSAVYLCASSPSGSVVYGYTFGSGTRLTVV.

The chain combines TRBV19 with TRBJ2-2; 7 bases match TRBD1. CDR1 and CDR2 from the germline V gene are LNHDA and SQIVND (reference sequence). The CDR3 runs 14 residues. The V and J ends lost 5 bases and 6 bases, in that order; junction bases with no gene match: 6. CDR3 sequence: CASSPAGTAGELFF. The CDR3 DNA is TGTGCCAGTAGTCCGGCCGGGACAGCCGGGGAGCTGTTTTTT.